This entry describes one TCR beta chain. The antigen is not known. This sample was included in a study of cytomegalovirus exposure and HLA in healthy donors. CDR3 length equals 13 residues. CDR1 SGHRS and CDR2 YFSETQ come from the germline V gene. V lost 7 bases, J lost 0 bases, and 9 bases lay in between. Study-wide points: The authors considered a cluster of highly shared sequence variants likely to be a sequencing artifact. Rarity marked most TCR sequences, yet some public TCRs occurred in many donors. CMV serostatus alone was available as immune exposure information.

Researchers ran the PCR with 60 Vbeta and 13 Jbeta primers. Original analysis: Per a later analysis, the number of unique TCR beta chains was about 80 million, of which about 11 million were shared. Clones were read by immunoSEQ multiplex PCR, and TCRdb kept only the in-frame ones, dropping some. The V and J calls and clone size were taken over from that table, and D and trimming were inferred from the DNA. In the table there are 120,000 to 150,000 clones, roughly 80% of which are singletons. The gene calls are TRBV5-1 and TRBJ2-3; D is ambiguous. The TCR originated in a woman between 40 and 55 years old in good health and CMV-seropositive. What was sequenced was PBMCs. The CDR3 region has the DNA TGCGCCAGCGGTTTGACTAGCACAGATACGCAGTATTTT. Translated, it gives CASGLTSTDTQYF.